A selection of T cell receptor beta chains follows, all from one sample in a study of CD8+CD57+ T cells in acquired aplastic anemia. TCRdb fed the reads into MiXCR, producing one record per CDR3 protein. The table shows more than 150,000 distinct CDR3 sequences, with roughly half occurring only once. Sequencing was performed on sorted CD4+, CD8+, or CD8+CD57+ T cells (not recorded which) from PBMCs. These receptors were obtained from a human donor with aplastic anemia. Both conserved end residues are part of each CDR3. A D gene is named only where the DNA matches it firmly. Clone size is not always given. Where it is, it says once, few, many or a class for expanded clones.

TGTGCCAGCGGTCTAGCGGGCACAGAAAACACCATATATTTT	CASGLAGTENTIYF	.	TRBV2	TRBJ1-3	few
TGCAGCGGGACCCAAGCAGGGGCCTATGGCTACACCTTC	CSGTQAGAYGYTF	.	TRBV29-1	TRBJ1-2	many
TGTGCCATCAGGGGTAGCGGGGGGCGCGGAGATACGCAGTATTTT	CAIRGSGGRGDTQYF	TRBD2	TRBV10-3	TRBJ2-3	.
TGTGCCAGCAGTGACTGGGGACAGGGGGCGAGTGGCTACACCTTC	CASSDWGQGASGYTF	TRBD1	TRBV2	TRBJ1-2	.
TGTGCCAGCAGCGACTGGGAGACCCAGTACTTC	CASSDWETQYF	.	TRBV5-6	TRBJ2-5	many
TGCAGCGTGGGGGGGGGTTCAACTAATGAAAAACTGTTTTTT	CSVGGGSTNEKLFF	.	TRBV29-1	TRBJ1-4	many
TGTGCCAGCAGCCCACGGGCCTCTTCAGCTTATCATGGCTACACCTTC	CASSPRASSAYHGYTF	.	TRBV4-2	TRBJ1-2	many
TGTGCCAGTATCAGGGGTAGGGCTGAAGCTTTCTTT	CASIRGRAEAFF	.	TRBV19	TRBJ1-1	.
TGTGCCAGCAGTTTAGGGGACGGTGGGATATATGGCTACACCTTC	CASSLGDGGIYGYTF	.	TRBV12-3/TRBV12-4	TRBJ1-2	.
TGTGCCAGTGGGACAGTCGTACCCTACGAGCAGTACTTC	CASGTVVPYEQYF	TRBD1	TRBV7-9	TRBJ2-7	.
TGTGCCAGCAGCTTAGGGTGGACAGGGGGTAATTCACCCCTCCACTTT	CASSLGWTGGNSPLHF	TRBD1	TRBV7-9	TRBJ1-6	many
TGCAGTGCTAGAGTTGGGGGCGCTGACACTGAAGCTTTCTTT	CSARVGGADTEAFF	.	TRBV20-1	TRBJ1-1	many
TGCAGTGCTAGGGACAGGGGCCGCTTGGCGAACACTGAAGCTTTCTTT	CSARDRGRLANTEAFF	TRBD1	TRBV20-1	TRBJ1-1	many
TGCGCCAGCAGTGAGAACCTAGCGGGTCCCTACGAGCAGTACTTC	CASSENLAGPYEQYF	TRBD2	TRBV10-1	TRBJ2-7	few
TGCAGTGCTAGACAGGCAAGCTCTGGAAACACCATATATTTT	CSARQASSGNTIYF	.	TRBV20-1	TRBJ1-3	.
TGTGCCAGTAGTATGGGGAGGGGGGCTGGTGAAAAACTGTTTTTT	CASSMGRGAGEKLFF	.	TRBV19	TRBJ1-4	.
TGTGCCAGCAGCCAGAGGGGGGGAACGGCTGAAGCTTTCTTT	CASSQRGGTAEAFF	.	TRBV7-9	TRBJ1-1	.
TGCAGTGCTAGGGCTGGGGATGAAAAACTGTTTTTT	CSARAGDEKLFF	.	TRBV20-1	TRBJ1-4	many
TGCAGTGCTCACAGGGGCGGCAATCAGCCCCAGCATTTT	CSAHRGGNQPQHF	TRBD1	TRBV20-1	TRBJ1-5	.
TGTGCCAGCAGCATGCAGGGGTTGAACACCGGGGAGCTGTTTTTT	CASSMQGLNTGELFF	.	TRBV7-9	TRBJ2-2	.
TGCAGTGCTAGAGAACAAGGGTATATTACGGACGAGCAGTACTTC	CSAREQGYITDEQYF	.	TRBV20-1	TRBJ2-7	.
TGCAGTGCTTATCGCGTAGGGGGGAACTATGGCTACACCTTC	CSAYRVGGNYGYTF	.	TRBV20-1	TRBJ1-2	.
TGTGCCAGCATAGGACTCGAGCAGTACTTC	CASIGLEQYF	.	TRBV28	TRBJ2-7	many
TGCGCCAGCAGCTGGACGGTCTCCTACGAGCAGTACTTC	CASSWTVSYEQYF	.	TRBV5-1	TRBJ2-7	many
TGCGCCAGCAGCCCCGTTGCCTCTGGGGCCAACGTCCTGACTTTC	CASSPVASGANVLTF	.	TRBV5-1	TRBJ2-6	.
TGCAGTGCTAGAGGTGCAGGGCGACGGTCCTACGAGCAGTACTTC	CSARGAGRRSYEQYF	.	TRBV20-1	TRBJ2-7	.
TGTGCCACCAGCGACCGAGCAGCTAGCTCTGGGGCCAACGTCCTGACTTTC	CATSDRAASSGANVLTF	.	TRBV15	TRBJ2-6	.
TGTGCCAGCAGCTTGGTTCGGCAGATCTACGAGCAGTACTTC	CASSLVRQIYEQYF	.	TRBV5-6	TRBJ2-7	many
TGCAGCGTTGAGAGTAGGACAGAGCAGTTCTTC	CSVESRTEQFF	.	TRBV29-1	TRBJ2-1	.
TGTGCCAGCAGCCGGACGGCGAATCAGCCCCAGCATTTT	CASSRTANQPQHF	.	TRBV3-1	TRBJ1-5	many
TGCAGCATCTACTCACAGGGCTTCGAGACCCAGTACTTC	CSIYSQGFETQYF	.	TRBV29-1	TRBJ2-5	.
TGTGCCAGCAGCTTCAGGGGTTGGAGTTCACCCCTCCACTTT	CASSFRGWSSPLHF	.	TRBV14	TRBJ1-6	many
TGTGCCAGCAGCCCACGACTTGGGCTAGGAGGCTACACCTTC	CASSPRLGLGGYTF	.	TRBV11-2	TRBJ1-2	many
TGCAGTGCGAGACCCAGACAGCAAGAGACCCAGTACTTC	CSARPRQQETQYF	.	TRBV20-1	TRBJ2-5	many
TGTGCCAGCAGTGACAGGGGTTCACCCCTCCACTTT	CASSDRGSPLHF	.	TRBV2	TRBJ1-6	many